These 20 T cell receptor beta chains were all obtained from the same sample, sequenced in a study of cytotoxic CD8 clonotypes in ibrutinib-treated CLL. Using immunoSEQ multiplex PCR, the repertoire was profiled, and TCRdb retains in-frame clones only, with some absent. The sample carries around 70,000 clones, 90% recorded once. Sequences were derived from PBMCs, sampled after 12 months of ibrutinib treatment. The receptors stem from a human donor with chronic lymphocytic leukemia.

This clone has only one observation. V usage is TRBV5-8 and J usage is TRBJ1-1; D is unresolved. Trimming took 0 bases from V and 1 from J, leaving 16 bases between them. The CDR3 has 17 residues. From germline, CDR1 is SGHTS and CDR2 YDEGEE. CDR3 sequence (DNA): TGTGCCAGCAGCTTGGAAAGGGTGCGTTCCCCGAACACTGAAGCTTTCTTT. It specifies CASSLERVRSPNTEAFF.

This chain uses TRBV6-5 with TRBJ1-2, with D possibly being TRBD1 (5 bases). V shed 0 bases and J shed 7 bases, with 12 bases lying between them. The germline V gene has CDR1 MNHEY and CDR2 SVGAGI. The CDR3 has 14 amino acids. The CDR3 loop is CASSYSQGEGGYTF. CDR3 DNA: TGTGCCAGCAGTTACTCTCAGGGCGAGGGTGGCTACACCTTC.

The chain uses TRBV29-1 and TRBJ2-3; 8 bases align to TRBD1. This CDR3 region has 14 residues. Germline trimming cut 6 bases from V and 5 bases from J; bases unmatched to any gene: 10. Germline V gene lookup returns CDR1 SQVTM and CDR2 ANQGSEA. The chain's CDR3 is CSVGTGYGGDTQYF. CDR3 in DNA: TGCAGCGTCGGGACAGGCTACGGGGGAGATACGCAGTATTTT.

The J gene is TRBJ1-4, the V gene TRBV25-1; D might be TRBD1 (5 bases). From germline, CDR1 is MGHDK and CDR2 SYGVNS. The ends were cut back, 0 bases at V and 15 bases at J, with 26 bases in the middle. This CDR3 is built from 17 residues. The CDR3 nucleotides are TGTGCCAGCAGTGAATATTTTCGACCGCCCGAGGGGATATTAATGTTTTTT. This codes for CASSEYFRPPEGILMFF.

CDR3 protein: CASSLDSGNYGYTF. In nucleotides, the CDR3 is TGCGCCAGCAGCTTGGATTCGGGAAACTATGGCTACACCTTC. This chain links TRBV5-1 with TRBJ1-2, with no clear D. Trimming shortened V by 0 bases and J by 2 bases, and 8 bases separated the two germline ends. The germline gives CDR1 SGHRS, CDR2 YFSETQ. The CDR3 has 14 amino acids.

This chain links TRBV7-7 with TRBJ2-5; 10 bases align to TRBD2. The CDR3 consists of 18 residues. Germline loops: CDR1 SSHAT, CDR2 FNYEAQ (reference sequence). With 3 bases clipped from V and 0 bases from J, the junction kept 10 bases outside the gene matches. The DNA for the CDR3 is TGTGCCAGCAGCTTGTATCAAGCGGGAGGGCCAGACCAAGAGACCCAGTACTTC. This translates into CASSLYQAGGPDQETQYF.

This clone was seen once. The gene calls are TRBV28 and TRBJ1-1, with a possible D match to TRBD1 (5 bases). The V gene's germline CDR1 is MDHEN and CDR2 SYDVKM. CDR3 size: 15 residues. V dropped 6 bases and J dropped 1 base, with 15 bases sitting between them. Written as DNA, the CDR3 is TGTGCCAGCAGGCAACTCGGGGGGGGGAACACTGAAGCTTTCTTT. It encodes CASRQLGGGNTEAFF.

This chain links TRBV5-6 with TRBJ2-1; 13 bases are a match to TRBD2. The trim removed 8 bases at V and 10 bases at J, leaving 6 bases unmatched. The CDR3 extends over 13 amino acids. Per germline, CDR1 SGHDT and CDR2 YYEEEE. The CDR3 DNA reads TGTGCCAGTCAACTAGCGGGAGGGCCGGAGCAGTTCTTC. Translating gives CASQLAGGPEQFF.

V usage is TRBV5-1 and J usage is TRBJ1-1; D might be TRBD1 (6 bases). The CDR3 runs to 15 residues. CDR1 is SGHRS, CDR2 YFSETQ, per germline. The ends were cut back, 7 bases at V and 1 base at J, with 17 bases in the middle. The chain's CDR3 is CASGLLGQWNTEAFF. The CDR3 DNA is TGCGCCAGCGGATTATTGGGACAATGGAACACTGAAGCTTTCTTT.

The rearrangement joins TRBV6-1 to TRBJ2-3, with a weak D call TRBD1 (5 bases). Germline values: CDR1 MNHNS, CDR2 SASEGT. This CDR3 has 17 amino acids. V lost 3 bases to trimming and J lost 1 base, with 17 bases between them. The CDR3 sequence: CASSDGLLTVRTDTQYF. CDR3 nucleotides: TGTGCCAGCAGTGATGGGTTGTTGACAGTACGCACAGATACGCAGTATTTT.

The chain uses TRBV29-1 and TRBJ2-3, with a weak D call TRBD2 (6 bases). The germline V gene has CDR1 SQVTM and CDR2 ANQGSEA. CDR3 length: 13 residues. V dropped 6 bases and J dropped 5 bases, with 15 bases sitting between them. CDR3: CSVGDFREDTQYF. The DNA of the CDR3 is TGCAGCGTGGGGGACTTTAGGGAAGATACGCAGTATTTT.

This chain uses TRBV10-3 with TRBJ2-7; D gene ambiguous. Germline assignment: CDR1 ENHRY and CDR2 SYGVKD. The CDR3 has 13 amino acids. The germline V and J ends were trimmed by 2 bases and 9 bases, with 14 bases remaining between them. The CDR3 DNA is TGTGCCATCAGTGAGGGACCGGCCGTCGTGCAGTACTTC. It specifies CAISEGPAVVQYF.

The rearrangement joins TRBV11-3 to TRBJ2-7; 9 positions match TRBD1. The length of the CDR3 is 14 residues. Germline V gives CDR1 SGHNT, CDR2 YENEEA. V shed 3 bases and J 3 bases; nucleotides not matched to a gene: 3. The CDR3: CASSFATGGYEQYF. The CDR3, as DNA: TGTGCCAGCAGCTTTGCGACAGGGGGCTACGAGCAGTACTTC.

The chain employs TRBV4-3 and TRBJ2-1; 12 bases agree with TRBD2. Trimming removed 4 bases from V and 7 bases from J; junction bases left unmatched: 5. Per germline, CDR1 LGHNA and CDR2 YSLEER. The CDR3 is 15 residues long. This chain's CDR3 is CASSLRTSGKNEQFF. As DNA, the CDR3 is TGCGCCAGCAGCCTTCGGACTAGCGGGAAGAATGAGCAGTTCTTC.

The rearrangement uses TRBV10-1 and TRBJ2-1, with 13 bases fitting TRBD2. Trimming took 6 bases from V and 8 from J; bases not matched to a gene: 7. Germline V gene lookup returns CDR1 WNHNN and CDR2 SYGVQD (reference sequence). This CDR3 contains 15 residues. The CDR3 DNA reads TGCGCCAGCAGCGCAGGGACTAGCGGGAAGTATGAGCAGTTCTTC. Translating gives CASSAGTSGKYEQFF.

The rearrangement joins TRBV11-1 to TRBJ2-7; D remains ambiguous. The V end was cut by 6 bases, the J end by 1 base, with 16 bases between. CDR3 length: 15 residues. CDR1 SGHAT and CDR2 FQDESV come from the germline V gene (reference sequence). CDR3 region: CASSSGLAGSYEQYF. The CDR3 DNA follows: TGTGCCAGCAGTTCGGGCCTCGCCGGATCCTACGAGCAGTACTTC.

The rearrangement joins TRBV4-1 to TRBJ1-5; TRBD1 matches at 8 bases. The CDR3 length is 15 residues. Germline values: CDR1 MGHRA, CDR2 YSYEKL. After removal of 5 bases from V and 4 bases from J, the junction contained 7 bases not matched to a gene. CDR3 sequence (DNA): TGCGCCAGCAGCGCCGACAGGGGCCTTAATCAGCCCCAGCATTTT. It yields the protein CASSADRGLNQPQHF.

This rearrangement joins TRBV7-6 to TRBJ2-5, with 10 bases that match TRBD2. The ends lost 5 bases at V and 1 base at J; junction bases unmatched: 10. The CDR3 has 17 residues. Germline assignment: CDR1 SGHVS and CDR2 FNYEAQ. The CDR3 nucleotides read TGTGCCAGCAGCCCCGGGCTGACTAGCGGGTTCCAAGAGACCCAGTACTTC. As protein: CASSPGLTSGFQETQYF.

V is TRBV5-1 and J is TRBJ2-7; 10 nucleotides line up with TRBD2. Germline assignment: CDR1 SGHRS and CDR2 YFSETQ. The CDR3 length is 16 residues. The junction had 9 bases not matched to a gene; V was cut back by 0 bases and J by 6 bases. The CDR3 nucleotides read TGCGCCAGCAGCTTGGCCGTTGGGACTAGCGTCGCCGAGCAGTACTTC. It encodes CASSLAVGTSVAEQYF.

In its sample, this clone was seen once. The chain employs TRBV4-3 and TRBJ2-1, with 8 bases matching TRBD2. The germline V gene encodes CDR1 LGHNA and CDR2 YSLEER. J gave up 8 bases and V 0 bases, and 9 bases lay outside the gene matches. The CDR3 is 16 amino acids. The CDR3 spells CASSQDFGRANDEQFF. The CDR3 nucleotides are TGCGCCAGCAGCCAAGATTTCGGGAGGGCCAACGATGAGCAGTTCTTC.